Following are 28 T cell receptor beta chains from one sample sequenced in a study of cytomegalovirus exposure and HLA in healthy donors. The PCR employed 60 Vbeta primers together with 13 Jbeta primers. This table comes from immunoSEQ multiplex PCR, and its TCRdb copy is limited to in-frame clones, with some not included. The sample has roughly 53,000 clones, and its top ten clones hold 9.5% to 15%. The sample was PBMCs. Receptor source: a man aged 18 to 29 in good health and CMV-seropositive.

The V call is TRBV19, the J call TRBJ2-5, with a possible D match to TRBD1 (6 bases). The germline V gene encodes CDR1 LNHDA and CDR2 SQIVND (reference sequence). There are 16 residues in the CDR3. Between the trimmed V and J ends, which lost 0 bases and 4 bases, there was a span of 15 bases. Written as DNA, the CDR3 is TGTGCCAGTAGTATAGATATGGGGGCTGGTAGAGAGACCCAGTACTTC. This codes for CASSIDMGAGRETQYF.

This sequence joins TRBV7-2 and TRBJ2-1, with D perhaps matching TRBD1 (6 bases). The CDR3 contains 16 residues. Per the germline V gene, CDR1 is SGHTA and CDR2 is FQGNSA. V was cut by 5 bases and J by 0 bases, with 14 bases left in between. The CDR3 is CASSPFATGSYNEQFF. CDR3 sequence (DNA): TGTGCCAGCAGCCCCTTTGCGACAGGCTCCTACAATGAGCAGTTCTTC. The variable domain in full, completed from reference TRBV7-2 and TRBJ2-1, reads GAGVSQSPSNKVTEKGKDVELRCDPISGHTALYWYRQSLGQGLEFLIYFQGNSAPDKSGLPSDRFSAERTGGSVSTLTIQRTQQEDSAVYLCASSPFATGSYNEQFFGPGTRLTVL.

The chain carries TRBV6-6 and TRBJ1-4; D possibly corresponds to TRBD1 (5 bases). The CDR3 covers 15 residues. V lost 4 bases and J lost 8, with 17 bases in between. CDR1 MNHNY and CDR2 SVGAGI come from the germline V gene (reference sequence). The CDR3 DNA sequence: TGTGCCAGCAGTTTGTCGCTCCAGGGCGGCGAAAAACTGTTTTTT. Its translation is CASSLSLQGGEKLFF.

The chain carries TRBV19 and TRBJ2-7, with a possible D match to TRBD2 (5 bases). CDR1 is LNHDA and CDR2 is SQIVND in the germline V gene (reference sequence). This CDR3 contains 16 residues. V was pared by 7 bases and J by 3 bases, with 22 bases between. The CDR3 region has the DNA TGTGCCAGTACTGAATCTATAGGTAGCGAGCGCTACGAGCAGTACTTC. This gives the protein CASTESIGSERYEQYF.

J is TRBJ1-5 and V is TRBV11-2; D is perhaps TRBD1 (5 bases). From germline, CDR1 is SGHAT and CDR2 FQNNGV. This CDR3 is 15 amino acids long. Trimming cost V 3 bases and J 0 bases, with 9 bases left between them. CDR3 DNA: TGTGCCAGCAGCTTGACCAGGGATAGCAATCAGCCCCAGCATTTT. It codes for CASSLTRDSNQPQHF.

The V gene is TRBV19, the J gene TRBJ2-5; tentative D call: TRBD2 (5 bases). The germline gives CDR1 LNHDA, CDR2 SQIVND (reference sequence). The CDR3 extends over 13 amino acids. The V gene lost 1 base and the J gene lost 5 bases, with 8 bases spanning the gap. The CDR3 sequence: CASSIGRGETQYF. The CDR3 nucleotides are TGTGCCAGTAGTATAGGCCGCGGGGAGACCCAGTACTTC.

The rearrangement uses TRBV5-1 and TRBJ2-3; TRBD2 aligns across 12 bases. Germline CDR1 SGHRS, CDR2 YFSETQ. V lost 4 bases and J lost 3; bases outside the gene matches: 6. The CDR3 has 16 amino acids. CDR3 residues: CASSRLTSGGTDTQYF. The CDR3 bases are TGCGCCAGCAGCAGATTGACTAGCGGGGGTACAGATACGCAGTATTTT.

V usage is TRBV4-1 and J usage is TRBJ2-7; D uncertain. V lost 1 base and J lost 5, with 9 bases in between. The CDR3 consists of 13 residues. Germline CDR1 is MGHRA and CDR2 is YSYEKL. CDR3 in DNA: TGCGCCAGCAGCCAAGTCTCCAGCGACGAGCAGTACTTC. Its protein product is CASSQVSSDEQYF.

The rearrangement uses TRBV7-9 and TRBJ2-1, with 7 bases fitting TRBD2. CDR3 length: 14 amino acids. Trimming at V came to 5 bases and at J to 4 bases, leaving 5 bases not matched to a gene. In germline, CDR1 is SEHNR, CDR2 FQNEAQ (reference sequence). CDR3 nucleotide sequence: TGTGCCAGCAGCCCACCTAGCGGATACAATGAGCAGTTCTTC. It specifies CASSPPSGYNEQFF.

DNA of the CDR3: TGTGCCACCCGGGGCGGGAGTCTCTACGAGCAGTACTTC. Translating it yields CATRGGSLYEQYF. The genes are TRBV10-3 and TRBJ2-7; 7 nucleotides line up with TRBD2. Trimming removed 10 bases from V and 3 bases from J; junction bases left unmatched: 9. Germline loops: CDR1 ENHRY, CDR2 SYGVKD. This CDR3 comprises 13 residues.

The chain has TRBV10-1 and TRBJ2-5, with TRBD2 matching over 10 bases. The DNA end is a closer match to TRBJ2-7, so the J assignment may be wrong. The CDR3 spans 14 residues. Germline V gene lookup returns CDR1 WNHNN and CDR2 SYGVQD (reference sequence). This CDR3 is CASGILAGVAEQYF. The CDR3 DNA reads as TGCGCCAGCGGGATCCTAGCGGGAGTTGCCGAGCAGTACTTC.

This chain links TRBV19 with TRBJ1-6; the match to TRBD1 covers 8 bases. The CDR3 contains 14 residues. The trim removed 7 bases at V and 8 bases at J, leaving 7 bases unmatched. The V gene's germline CDR1 is LNHDA and CDR2 SQIVND (reference sequence). The CDR3 spells CASTIQGADSPLHF. CDR3 DNA: TGTGCCAGTACCATCCAGGGGGCCGATTCACCCCTCCACTTT.

V and J are TRBV7-9 and TRBJ1-2, with 10 bases fitting TRBD1. CDR1 and CDR2 from the germline V gene are SEHNR and FQNEAQ (reference sequence). CDR3 length: 16 amino acids. J gave up 4 bases and V 5 bases, and 10 bases lay outside the gene matches. CDR3 sequence (DNA): TGTGCCAGCAGCCCGAGGACAGGGGGGATTCTCTATGGCTACACCTTC. Amino acid sequence: CASSPRTGGILYGYTF.

The chain couples TRBV7-3 to TRBJ2-2; 8 positions agree with TRBD2. This CDR3 spans 15 amino acids. V shed 2 bases and J 6 bases; nucleotides not matched to a gene: 5. The V gene's germline CDR1 is SGHTA and CDR2 FQGTGA. The CDR3 DNA reads as TGTGCCAGCAGCTTAGGGAGCGGGAGATCCGGGGAGCTGTTTTTT. Translating gives CASSLGSGRSGELFF. Full variable domain (rest looked up from reference TRBV7-3 and TRBJ2-2): GAGVSQTPSNKVTEKGKYVELRCDPISGHTALYWYRQSLGQGPEFLIYFQGTGAADDSGLPNDRFFAVRPEGSVSTLKIQRTERGDSAVYLCASSLGSGRSGELFFGEGSRLTVL.

This chain links TRBV2 with TRBJ2-7; 8 nucleotides match TRBD1. Germline CDR1 SNHLY, CDR2 FYNNEI. The CDR3 consists of 16 residues. Trimming took 9 bases from V and 4 from J; bases not matched to a gene: 17. DNA for the CDR3: TGTGCCAGTACCACTCCCCGGGACAGGATGAATTACGAGCAGTACTTC. It encodes CASTTPRDRMNYEQYF.

CDR3 in DNA: TGCGCCAGCAGTGAGTCTGTGAGTGGGGACTTGGGGCGGATGGAGCAGTACTTC. This sequence encodes CASSESVSGDLGRMEQYF. This chain joins TRBV10-2 and TRBJ2-7; perhaps TRBD2 as D (6 bases). CDR3 length equals 18 residues. V was trimmed by 0 bases and J by 7 bases, leaving 25 bases between them. From germline, CDR1 is WSHSY and CDR2 SAAADI.

The chain links TRBV18 to TRBJ2-3, with D hard to call. CDR3 length equals 15 residues. CDR1 is KGHSH and CDR2 is LQKENI in the germline V gene. V was shortened by 0 bases and J by 1 base, with 8 bases between the two germline ends. CDR3 loop: CASSPPSLGTDTQYF. The CDR3 nucleotides read TGTGCCAGCTCACCACCTAGCTTGGGCACAGATACGCAGTATTTT.

The V call is TRBV7-9, the J call TRBJ1-4; D call uncertain. The V end was cut by 4 bases, the J end by 0 bases, with 9 bases between. CDR1 is SEHNR, CDR2 FQNEAQ, per germline (reference sequence). This CDR3 is built from 15 residues. CDR3 region: CASSSRGTTNEKLFF. DNA for the CDR3: TGTGCCAGCAGCTCCCGAGGGACAACTAATGAAAAACTGTTTTTT.

The chain employs TRBV10-1 and TRBJ2-5, with TRBD2 identical over 7 bases. Trimming took 8 bases from V and 4 from J; bases not matched to a gene: 10. The CDR3 extends over 14 amino acids. Germline V lookup: CDR1 WNHNN, CDR2 SYGVQD (reference sequence). The CDR3 spells CASSPGTTPETQYF. The CDR3 DNA is TGCGCCAGCTCCCCGGGGACTACCCCAGAGACCCAGTACTTC.

The rearrangement uses TRBV30 and TRBJ2-1; tentatively, D is TRBD2 (6 bases). This CDR3 has 12 amino acids. V was pared by 1 base and J by 6 bases, with 7 bases between. CDR1 and CDR2 (germline): GTSNPN, SVGIG (reference sequence). This CDR3 reads CAWSGSGNEQFF. CDR3 DNA sequence: TGTGCCTGGAGTGGTAGCGGCAATGAGCAGTTCTTC.

The V gene is TRBV9, the J gene TRBJ1-4; D unclear. The ends were cut back, 3 bases at V and 1 base at J, with 7 bases in the middle. The CDR3 contains 14 residues. Per germline, CDR1 SGDLS and CDR2 YYNGEE. The CDR3 DNA reads as TGTGCCAGCAGCGCGAGCGGAACTAATGAAAAACTGTTTTTT. Protein product: CASSASGTNEKLFF.

The chain recombines TRBV4-1 with TRBJ2-1; D perhaps matches TRBD2 (5 bases). Trimming pared 3 bases from V and 10 bases from J, leaving 13 bases between. This CDR3 has 13 amino acids. Germline V gene sequence: CDR1 MGHRA, CDR2 YSYEKL. For the CDR3, the DNA is TGCGCCAGCAGCCACCCCGAAGGAGGCGAGCAGTTCTTC. Encoded protein: CASSHPEGGEQFF.

The chain employs TRBV30 and TRBJ1-5; a possible D gene is TRBD1 (6 bases). The CDR3 has 15 residues. Trimming took 0 bases from V and 4 from J, leaving 13 bases between them. Germline lookup yields CDR1 GTSNPN and CDR2 SVGIG (reference sequence). This CDR3 reads CAWSVQGTKNQPQHF. The DNA of the CDR3 is TGTGCCTGGAGTGTACAGGGAACGAAGAATCAGCCCCAGCATTTT.

The rearrangement uses TRBV14 and TRBJ1-1; TRBD1 matches 7 bases. V trimming: 3 bases; J trimming: 5 bases; junction bases outside the gene matches: 15. The CDR3 has 17 residues. Per germline, CDR1 SGHDN and CDR2 FVKESK. The CDR3 coding sequence is TGTGCCAGCAGCCAGTGGACAGGAAGGGTCGGCCGTACTGAAGCTTTCTTT. Protein sequence: CASSQWTGRVGRTEAFF. Full variable domain (rest looked up from reference TRBV14 and TRBJ1-1): EAGVTQFPSHSVIEKGQTVTLRCDPISGHDNLYWYRRVMGKEIKFLLHFVKESKQDESGMPNNRFLAERTGGTYSTLKVQPAELEDSGVYFCASSQWTGRVGRTEAFFGQGTRLTVV.

The CDR3 here is CASSWSAGNTEAFF. CDR3 DNA: TGCGCCAGCAGTTGGTCGGCGGGGAACACTGAAGCTTTCTTT. The chain couples TRBV5-1 to TRBJ1-1; D not resolved. The CDR3 covers 14 residues. Between the trimmed V and J ends, which lost 5 bases and 1 base, there was a span of 12 bases. The germline V gene encodes CDR1 SGHRS and CDR2 YFSETQ.

The genes are TRBV5-1 and TRBJ1-1; possibly TRBD1 for D (5 bases). The CDR3 extends over 13 amino acids. Germline V gives CDR1 SGHRS, CDR2 YFSETQ. V lost 0 bases to trimming and J lost 6 bases, with 9 bases between them. The CDR3 region is CASSLGQGAEAFF. DNA for the CDR3: TGCGCCAGCAGCTTGGGCCAGGGCGCTGAAGCTTTCTTT.

The chain couples TRBV19 to TRBJ1-5, with D perhaps matching TRBD1 (6 bases). The V gene's germline CDR1 is LNHDA and CDR2 SQIVND (reference sequence). This CDR3 spans 15 amino acids. V lost 3 bases to trimming and J lost 3 bases, with 12 bases between them. The CDR3 sequence: CASSIWTELNQPQHF. The DNA for the CDR3 is TGTGCCAGTAGTATTTGGACAGAGCTCAATCAGCCCCAGCATTTT.

This chain uses TRBV11-1 with TRBJ2-7; tentative D call: TRBD2 (6 bases). The V and J ends lost 1 base and 3 bases respectively, with 16 bases between them. CDR1 SGHAT and CDR2 FQDESV come from the germline V gene (reference sequence). The CDR3 length is 16 residues. The CDR3 sequence: CASSLGYGTSNYEQYF. The CDR3 DNA follows: TGTGCCAGCAGCTTAGGGTACGGGACTTCCAACTACGAGCAGTACTTC.